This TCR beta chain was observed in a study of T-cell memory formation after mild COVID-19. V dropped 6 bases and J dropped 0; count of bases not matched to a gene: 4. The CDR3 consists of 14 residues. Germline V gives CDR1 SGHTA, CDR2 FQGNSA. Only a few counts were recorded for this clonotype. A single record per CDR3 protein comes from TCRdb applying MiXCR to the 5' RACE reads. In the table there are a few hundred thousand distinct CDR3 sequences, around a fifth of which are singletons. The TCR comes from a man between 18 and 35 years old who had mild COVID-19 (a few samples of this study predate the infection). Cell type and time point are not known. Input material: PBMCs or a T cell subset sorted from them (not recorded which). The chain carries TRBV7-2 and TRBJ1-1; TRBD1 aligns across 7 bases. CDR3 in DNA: TGTGCCAGCAGGTCCGGGACAGTGAACACTGAAGCTTTCTTT. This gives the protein CASRSGTVNTEAFF. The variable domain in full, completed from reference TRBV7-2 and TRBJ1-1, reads GAGVSQSPSNKVTEKGKDVELRCDPISGHTALYWYRQSLGQGLEFLIYFQGNSAPDKSGLPSDRFSAERTGGSVSTLTIQRTQQEDSAVYLCASRSGTVNTEAFFGQGTRLTVV.